The 24 T cell receptor beta chains reported below all come from one sample, sequenced in a study of T cells in Graves' hyperthyroidism and ophthalmopathy. Amplified TCR beta CDR3 regions derived from RNA transcripts. TCR CDR3 underwent first-round RT-PCR with the HTBI primer set. TCRdb itself ran the multiplex PCR reads through MiXCR, one entry per CDR3 protein. The sample lists 550,000 to 700,000 distinct CDR3 sequences, 46% seen once, with 15% to 20% in the top ten. The sample was peripheral blood or thyroid tissue (not recorded which). The receptor source for this set is an adult woman with Graves' disease, either hyperthyroidism or ophthalmopathy (not recorded which).

The chain combines TRBV7-2 with TRBJ1-6; D may be TRBD1 (5 bases). This CDR3 comprises 15 residues. Trimming shortened V by 1 base and J by 10 bases, and 14 bases separated the two germline ends. Germline CDR1 reads SGHTA; CDR2 reads FQGNSA. CDR3 amino acids: CASSLDPGRSSPLHF. DNA for the CDR3: TGTGCCAGCAGCTTAGACCCAGGGAGAAGCTCACCCCTCCACTTT. The full variable domain, in which reference TRBV7-2 and TRBJ1-6 provide the parts outside the CDR3, is GAGVSQSPSNKVTEKGKDVELRCDPISGHTALYWYRQSLGQGLEFLIYFQGNSAPDKSGLPSDRFSAERTGGSVSTLTIQRTQQEDSAVYLCASSLDPGRSSPLHFGNGTRLTVT.

V is TRBV20-1 and J is TRBJ1-2; D remains ambiguous. The CDR3 is 12 residues long. V was cut by 1 base and J by 4 bases, with 7 bases left in between. Germline CDR1 and CDR2: DFQATT and SNEGSKA (reference sequence). CDR3 protein: CSARVQPYGYTF. Written as DNA, the CDR3 is TGCAGTGCTAGAGTACAGCCCTATGGCTACACCTTC.

This clonotype came up a few times. CDR3 DNA sequence: TGTGCCAGCAGCACACAGGGATCTGGAAACACCATATATTTT. Its translation: CASSTQGSGNTIYF. The J gene is TRBJ1-3, the V gene TRBV7-9; D is perhaps TRBD1 (6 bases). The CDR3 runs 14 residues. Germline V gene lookup returns CDR1 SEHNR and CDR2 FQNEAQ (reference sequence). V gave up 5 bases and J gave up 1 base, with 9 bases separating them.

This clonotype was seen repeatedly, ten times or more. The chain recombines TRBV2 with TRBJ1-5; D unresolved. Trimming stripped 6 bases from V and 0 bases from J, with 12 bases between. CDR3 length: 15 amino acids. Germline V lookup: CDR1 SNHLY, CDR2 FYNNEI. The CDR3 DNA follows: TGTGCCAGCAGCCTTATGGGAGGTAGCAATCAGCCCCAGCATTTT. As protein: CASSLMGGSNQPQHF.

Many counts were recorded for this clonotype. The chain combines TRBV7-8 with TRBJ2-2; D is unresolved. Germline values: CDR1 SGHVS, CDR2 FQNEAQ. This CDR3 has 14 residues. The V and J ends lost 5 bases and 7 bases respectively, with 14 bases between them. As DNA, the CDR3 is TGTGCCAGCAGCAGGTTCCATGACGACGGGGAGCTGTTTTTT. This codes for CASSRFHDDGELFF.

This clonotype was detected many times. This chain uses TRBV27 with TRBJ1-2, with D unclear. Germline assignment: CDR1 MNHEY and CDR2 SMNVEV (reference sequence). The V and J ends lost 3 bases and 4 bases respectively, with 9 bases between them. The CDR3 contains 13 residues. The chain's CDR3 is CASSLVSGYGYTF. CDR3 nucleotides: TGTGCCAGCAGTTTGGTCTCGGGCTATGGCTACACCTTC.

The table lists this clonotype with a count of one. The chain links TRBV15 to TRBJ1-5; maybe TRBD1 (5 bases). CDR1 and CDR2 from the germline V gene are LNHNV and YYDKDF (reference sequence). Trimming took 11 bases from V and 0 from J, leaving 17 bases between them. The CDR3 contains 15 residues. The CDR3 is CARTRDFNSNQPQHF. The CDR3 DNA follows: TGTGCCCGCACGAGGGACTTCAATAGCAATCAGCCCCAGCATTTT.

The rearrangement uses TRBV12-3 or TRBV12-4 and TRBJ2-7; possibly TRBD2 for D (5 bases). The CDR3 is 15 amino acids. Trimming cost V 5 bases and J 7 bases, with 21 bases left between them. CDR3 loop: CASSEGGGILREQYF. Written as DNA, the CDR3 is TGTGCCAGCAGTGAAGGAGGCGGTATACTACGAGAGCAGTACTTC.

In its sample, this clonotype was seen many times. The junction departs from the called germline gene at one end, perhaps through a read error. The chain's CDR3 is CASSLGGDTEAFF. CDR3 DNA: TGTGCCAGCAGCTTAGGGGGGGACACTGAAGCTTTCTTT. V gene TRBV5-1 combines with J gene TRBJ1-1; the D gene is possibly TRBD1 (6 bases). CDR1 and CDR2 from the germline V gene are SGHRS and YFSETQ. The CDR3 contains 13 residues.

This clonotype showed up just a few times. The gene calls are TRBV5-1 and TRBJ2-7, with a possible D match to TRBD2 (6 bases). Per germline, CDR1 SGHRS and CDR2 YFSETQ. V lost 0 bases to trimming and J lost 2 bases, with 12 bases between them. This CDR3 is built from 15 residues. Here the CDR3 reads CASSLAGTLPYEQYF. As DNA, the CDR3 is TGCGCCAGCAGCTTGGCCGGGACTCTACCCTACGAGCAGTACTTC.

J is TRBJ2-5 and V is TRBV7-9; D remains ambiguous. The CDR3 runs to 16 residues. The germline CDR1 and CDR2 sequences are SEHNR and FQNEAQ (reference sequence). Trimming shortened V by 1 base and J by 1 base, and 13 bases separated the two germline ends. CDR3 loop: CASSLGLVNSQETQYF. The CDR3 bases are TGTGCCAGCAGCTTAGGTTTAGTGAACTCCCAAGAGACCCAGTACTTC.

This clonotype was detected ten times or more. The chain recombines TRBV19 with TRBJ1-1; TRBD1 matches at 10 bases. V gave up 5 bases and J gave up 6 bases; unmatched junction bases: 6. This CDR3 has 14 residues. Germline lookup yields CDR1 LNHDA and CDR2 SQIVND (reference sequence). CDR3 in amino acids: CASSSRDRGPEAFF. The CDR3 nucleotides read TGTGCCAGTAGTTCCCGGGACAGGGGACCTGAAGCTTTCTTT.

This clonotype was seen many times. This chain links TRBV6-4 with TRBJ1-6; TRBD1 might be the D (5 bases). The V end lost 8 bases, the J end lost 8 bases, and 16 bases lay between the germline ends. Germline CDR1 and CDR2: MRHNA and SNTAGT. The CDR3 is made up of 14 amino acids. The CDR3 protein is CASLSAGRDSPLHF. The CDR3 DNA follows: TGTGCCAGCCTCTCGGCAGGGAGGGATTCACCCCTCCACTTT.

With respect to this clonotype: A single base separates this from a much larger clone, so it may be a read error. This chain uses TRBV12-3 or TRBV12-4 with TRBJ2-6, with 8 bases matching TRBD1. J lost 4 bases, V lost 8 bases, and 13 bases had no gene match. The CDR3 loop spans 17 amino acids. The CDR3 protein is CASGHRQGRSGANVLTF. The CDR3 DNA is TGTGCCAGCGGTCATCGACAGGGGAGGTCAGGGGCCAACGTCCTGACTTTC.

This chain joins TRBV15 and TRBJ2-5; D is unclear. V lost 0 bases to trimming and J lost 3 bases, with 8 bases between them. The CDR3 spans 14 residues. Germline assignment: CDR1 LNHNV and CDR2 YYDKDF (reference sequence). The CDR3 DNA sequence: TGTGCCACCAGCAGAGATAATACAGAAGAGACCCAGTACTTC. This gives the protein CATSRDNTEETQYF.

Many counts were recorded for this clonotype. V gene TRBV2 combines with J gene TRBJ2-2; D call uncertain. Germline values: CDR1 SNHLY, CDR2 FYNNEI. The V and J ends lost 1 base and 9 bases respectively, with 0 bases between them. The CDR3 is made up of 10 amino acids. The CDR3 spells CASSEGELFF. In DNA form, the CDR3 reads TGTGCCAGCAGTGAAGGGGAGCTGTTTTTT.

Comment on this clonotype: Since no conserved phenylalanine or tryptophan closes the CDR3, a read error is the likely cause. The DNA is omitted, as the CDR3 cannot be located on it reliably, and the CDR3 follows TCRdb's listing. V and J are TRBV28 and TRBJ2-6; no check of the table's D call, TRBD1, against the DNA was made. CDR1 and CDR2 from the germline V gene are MDHEN and SYDVKM. With termini counted, the CDR3 has 10 amino acids. The CDR3 sequence is CASRSPGQAS.

This clonotype was found a few times. J is TRBJ2-1 and V is TRBV10-3; the D gene is possibly TRBD1 (6 bases). The CDR3 sequence is 12 residues long. CDR1 and CDR2 (germline): ENHRY, SYGVKD. With 4 bases removed from V and 8 bases from J, the gap between germline ends came to 9 bases. In DNA, the CDR3 is TGTGCCATCAGTGTAGCAGGGGATGAGCAGTTCTTC. It translates to CAISVAGDEQFF.

This clonotype was found many times. The chain recombines TRBV28 with TRBJ2-5, with unresolved D. The CDR3 loop spans 14 amino acids. Deletions cut 3 bases from V and 2 bases from J, with 10 bases between. CDR1 and CDR2 (germline): MDHEN, SYDVKM. The CDR3 spells CASSFELSQETQYF. The CDR3 coding sequence is TGTGCCAGCAGTTTCGAGCTTAGTCAAGAGACCCAGTACTTC.

This clonotype was counted many times. This chain connects TRBV7-8 to TRBJ2-7; TRBD2 is a possible D gene (6 bases). The germline gives CDR1 SGHVS, CDR2 FQNEAQ. V was pared by 4 bases and J by 3 bases, with 10 bases between. The CDR3 length is 13 residues. CDR3 sequence (DNA): TGTGCCAGCAGCTCATCGGGACTCTACGAGCAGTACTTC. Protein product: CASSSSGLYEQYF.

V is TRBV29-1 and J is TRBJ1-1; perhaps TRBD1 as D (5 bases). CDR1 is SQVTM, CDR2 ANQGSEA, per germline. The V end lost 8 bases, the J end lost 5 bases, and 12 bases lay between the germline ends. The CDR3 has 11 amino acids. The CDR3 reads CSLDGGTEAFF. CDR3 in DNA: TGCAGCTTAGACGGGGGAACTGAAGCTTTCTTT. Drawing the rest from reference TRBV29-1 and TRBJ1-1, the complete variable domain is SAVISQKPSRDICQRGTSLTIQCQVDSQVTMMFWYRQQPGQSLTLIATANQGSEATYESGFVIDKFPISRPNLTFSTLTVSNMSPEDSSIYLCSLDGGTEAFFGQGTRLTVV.

This clonotype has a count of ten or more. This chain uses TRBV20-1 with TRBJ1-1; D gene ambiguous. CDR1 is DFQATT, CDR2 SNEGSKA, per germline (reference sequence). V shed 1 base and J shed 2 bases, with 8 bases lying between them. The CDR3 has 13 residues. The CDR3 spells CSARVQSNTEAFF. Here the CDR3 DNA reads TGCAGTGCTAGAGTACAGTCTAACACTGAAGCTTTCTTT.

In regard to this clonotype: This may arise from a read error, as a much more abundant clone is one base away. The CDR3 sequence: CASSYSTGEAVHTEAFF. The CDR3 bases are TGTGCCAGCAGTTACTCGACAGGGGAGGCAGTTCACACTGAAGCTTTCTTT. The chain uses TRBV6-2 or TRBV6-3 and TRBJ1-1; 8 nucleotides line up with TRBD1. This CDR3 contains 17 residues. The germline V gene encodes CDR1 MNHEY and CDR2 SVGEGT. Trimming took 0 bases from V and 3 from J; bases not matched to a gene: 9.

The chain recombines TRBV7-6 with TRBJ2-2; no clear D gene. This CDR3 region has 15 residues. Germline V gene data show CDR1 as SGHVS and CDR2 as FNYEAQ. Trimming removed 0 bases from V and 0 bases from J, with 5 bases in between. This CDR3 reads CASSLASTNTGELFF. For the CDR3, the DNA is TGTGCCAGCAGCTTAGCAAGTACGAACACCGGGGAGCTGTTTTTT.